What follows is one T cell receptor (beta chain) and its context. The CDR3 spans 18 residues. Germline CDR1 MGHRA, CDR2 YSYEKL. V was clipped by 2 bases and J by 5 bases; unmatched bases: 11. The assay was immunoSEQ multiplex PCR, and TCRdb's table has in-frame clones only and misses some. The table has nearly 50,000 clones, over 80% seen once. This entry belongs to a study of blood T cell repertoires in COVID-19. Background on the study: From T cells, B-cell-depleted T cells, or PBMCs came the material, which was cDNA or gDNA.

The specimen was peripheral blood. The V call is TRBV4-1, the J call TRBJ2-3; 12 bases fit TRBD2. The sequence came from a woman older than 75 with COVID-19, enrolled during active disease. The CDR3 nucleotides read TGCGCCAGCAGCCAAAGCGCTAGCGGGGGGGCCTCTGGAGATACGCAGTATTTT. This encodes CASSQSASGGASGDTQYF.